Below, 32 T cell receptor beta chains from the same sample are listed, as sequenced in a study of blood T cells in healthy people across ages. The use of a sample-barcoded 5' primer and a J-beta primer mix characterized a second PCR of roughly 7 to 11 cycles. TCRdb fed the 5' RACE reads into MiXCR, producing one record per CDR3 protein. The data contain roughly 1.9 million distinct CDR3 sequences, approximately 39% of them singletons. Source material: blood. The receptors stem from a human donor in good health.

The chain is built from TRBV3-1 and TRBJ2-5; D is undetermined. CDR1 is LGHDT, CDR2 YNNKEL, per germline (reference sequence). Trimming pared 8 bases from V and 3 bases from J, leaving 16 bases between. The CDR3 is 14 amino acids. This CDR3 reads CASGKDPEEETQYF. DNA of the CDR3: TGTGCCAGCGGGAAGGACCCTGAGGAAGAGACCCAGTACTTC.

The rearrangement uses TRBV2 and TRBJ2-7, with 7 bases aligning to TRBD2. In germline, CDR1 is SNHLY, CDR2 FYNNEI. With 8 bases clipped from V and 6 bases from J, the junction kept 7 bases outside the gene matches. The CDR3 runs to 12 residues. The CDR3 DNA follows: TGTGCCAGCGGGAGGGGCAGGTTCGAGCAGTACTTC. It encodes CASGRGRFEQYF. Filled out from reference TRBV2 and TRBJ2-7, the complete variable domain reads EPEVTQTPSHQVTQMGQEVILRCVPISNHLYFYWYRQILGQKVEFLVSFYNNEISEKSEIFDDQFSVERPDGSNFTLKIRSTKLEDSAMYFCASGRGRFEQYFGPGTRLTVT.

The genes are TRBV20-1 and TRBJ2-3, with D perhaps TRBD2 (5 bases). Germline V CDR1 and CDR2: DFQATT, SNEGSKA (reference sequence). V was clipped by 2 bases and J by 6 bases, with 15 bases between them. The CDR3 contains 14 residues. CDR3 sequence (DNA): TGCAGTGCTAGACCGGGGTCCGGTGGGGATACGCAGTATTTT. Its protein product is CSARPGSGGDTQYF.

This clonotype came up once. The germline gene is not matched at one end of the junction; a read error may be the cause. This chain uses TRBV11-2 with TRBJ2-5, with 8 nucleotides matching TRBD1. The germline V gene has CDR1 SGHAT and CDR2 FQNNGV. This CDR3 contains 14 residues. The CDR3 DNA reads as TGTACCAGCAGAGTAACAGGGGGAACGAATGAGCAGTACTTC. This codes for CTSRVTGGTNEQYF. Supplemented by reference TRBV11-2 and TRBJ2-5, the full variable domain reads EAGVAQSPRYKIIEKRQSVAFWCNPISGHATLYWYQQILGQGPKLLIQFQNNGVVDDSQLPKDRFSAERLKGVDSTLKIQPAKLEDSAVYLCTSRVTGGTNEQYFGPGTRLLVL.

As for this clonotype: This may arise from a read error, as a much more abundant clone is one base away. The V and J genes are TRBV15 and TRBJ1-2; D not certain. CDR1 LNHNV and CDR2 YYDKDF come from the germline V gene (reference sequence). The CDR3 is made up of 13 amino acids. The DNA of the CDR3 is TGTACCACCAGCAGAGACAAGTCCTATGGCTACACCTTC. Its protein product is CTTSRDKSYGYTF. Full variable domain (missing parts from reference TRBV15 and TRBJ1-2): DAMVIQNPRYQVTQFGKPVTLSCSQTLNHNVMYWYQQKSSQAPKLLFHYYDKDFNNEADTPDNFQSRRPNTSFCFLDIRSPGLGDTAMYLCTTSRDKSYGYTFGSGTRLTVV.

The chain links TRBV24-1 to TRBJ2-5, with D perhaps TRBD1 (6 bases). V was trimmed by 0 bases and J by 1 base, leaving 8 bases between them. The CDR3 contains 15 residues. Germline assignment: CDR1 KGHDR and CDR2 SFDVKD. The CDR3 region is CATSDLRDTQETQYF. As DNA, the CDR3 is TGTGCCACCAGTGATTTGCGGGACACCCAAGAGACCCAGTACTTC.

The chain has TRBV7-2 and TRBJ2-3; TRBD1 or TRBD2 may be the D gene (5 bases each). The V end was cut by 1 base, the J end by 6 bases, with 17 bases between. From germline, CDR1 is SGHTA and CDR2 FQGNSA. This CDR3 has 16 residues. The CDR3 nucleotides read TGTGCCAGCAGCTTAGGATTGGGGACCACAACGGATACGCAGTATTTT. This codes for CASSLGLGTTTDTQYF.

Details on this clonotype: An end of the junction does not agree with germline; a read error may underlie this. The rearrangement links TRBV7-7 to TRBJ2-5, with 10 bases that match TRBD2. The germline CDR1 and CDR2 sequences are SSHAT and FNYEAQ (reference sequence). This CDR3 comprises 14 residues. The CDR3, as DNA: TGTGCTAGCAGCCGGGGACTAGCGTTGGAGACCCAGTACTTC. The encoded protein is CASSRGLALETQYF.

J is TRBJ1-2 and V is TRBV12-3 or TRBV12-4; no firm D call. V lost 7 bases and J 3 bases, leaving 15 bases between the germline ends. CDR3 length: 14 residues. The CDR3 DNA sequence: TGTGCCAGCACCCCGGCGGGTAACTACTATGGCTACACCTTC. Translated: CASTPAGNYYGYTF.

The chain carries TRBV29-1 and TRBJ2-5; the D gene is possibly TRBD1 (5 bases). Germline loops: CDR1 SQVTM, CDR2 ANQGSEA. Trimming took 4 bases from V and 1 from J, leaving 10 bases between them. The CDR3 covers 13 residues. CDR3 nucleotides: TGCAGCGTTGTGGGGCGGCCCCAAGAGACCCAGTACTTC. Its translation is CSVVGRPQETQYF. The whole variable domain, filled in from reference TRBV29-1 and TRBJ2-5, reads SAVISQKPSRDICQRGTSLTIQCQVDSQVTMMFWYRQQPGQSLTLIATANQGSEATYESGFVIDKFPISRPNLTFSTLTVSNMSPEDSSIYLCSVVGRPQETQYFGPGTRLLVL.

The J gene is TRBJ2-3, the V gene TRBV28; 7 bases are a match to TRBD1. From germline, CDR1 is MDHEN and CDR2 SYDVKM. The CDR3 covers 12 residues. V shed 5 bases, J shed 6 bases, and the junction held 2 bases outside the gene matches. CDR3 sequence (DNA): TGTGCCAGCAGTGGACAGGTCGATACGCAGTATTTT. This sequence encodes CASSGQVDTQYF.

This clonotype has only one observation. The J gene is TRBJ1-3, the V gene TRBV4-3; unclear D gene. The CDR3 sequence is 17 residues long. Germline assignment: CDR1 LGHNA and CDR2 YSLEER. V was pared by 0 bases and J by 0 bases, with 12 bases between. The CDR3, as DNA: TGCGCCAGCAGCCAAGAAGATGCAGCGAGCTCTGGAAACACCATATATTTT. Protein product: CASSQEDAASSGNTIYF.

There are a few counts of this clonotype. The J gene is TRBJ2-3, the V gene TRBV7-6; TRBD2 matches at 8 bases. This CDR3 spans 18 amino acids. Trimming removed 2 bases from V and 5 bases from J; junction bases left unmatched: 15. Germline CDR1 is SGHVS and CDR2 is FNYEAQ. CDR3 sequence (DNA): TGTGCCAGCAGCTTATCCCACGGACTAGCTGGGTGGAAAGATACGCAGTATTTT. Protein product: CASSLSHGLAGWKDTQYF.

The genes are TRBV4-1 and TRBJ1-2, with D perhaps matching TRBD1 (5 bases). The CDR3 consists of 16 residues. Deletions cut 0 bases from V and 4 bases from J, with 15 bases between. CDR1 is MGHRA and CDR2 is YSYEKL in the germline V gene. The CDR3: CASSQDVEGVSYGYTF. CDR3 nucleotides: TGCGCCAGCAGCCAAGATGTTGAAGGGGTTAGCTATGGCTACACCTTC.

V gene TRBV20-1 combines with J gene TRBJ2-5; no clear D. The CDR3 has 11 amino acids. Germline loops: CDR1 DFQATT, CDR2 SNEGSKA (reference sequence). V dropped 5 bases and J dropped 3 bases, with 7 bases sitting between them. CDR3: CSALEEETQYF. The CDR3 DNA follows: TGCAGTGCTTTAGAAGAAGAGACCCAGTACTTC.

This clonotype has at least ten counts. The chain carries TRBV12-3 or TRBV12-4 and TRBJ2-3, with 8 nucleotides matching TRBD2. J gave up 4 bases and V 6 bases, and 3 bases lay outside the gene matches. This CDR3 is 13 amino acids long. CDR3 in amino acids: CASSLGLADTQYF. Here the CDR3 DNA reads TGTGCCAGCAGCTTGGGACTAGCAGATACGCAGTATTTT.

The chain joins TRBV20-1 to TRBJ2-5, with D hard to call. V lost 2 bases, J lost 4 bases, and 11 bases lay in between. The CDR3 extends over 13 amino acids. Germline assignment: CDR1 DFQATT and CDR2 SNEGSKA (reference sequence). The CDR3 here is CSARLDGVETQYF. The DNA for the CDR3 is TGCAGTGCTAGATTAGACGGCGTAGAGACCCAGTACTTC.

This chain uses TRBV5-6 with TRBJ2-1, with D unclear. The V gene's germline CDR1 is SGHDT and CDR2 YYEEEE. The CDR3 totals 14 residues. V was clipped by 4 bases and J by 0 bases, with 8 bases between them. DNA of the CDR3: TGTGCCAGCAGCCCTCGGCTCTCCTACAATGAGCAGTTCTTC. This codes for CASSPRLSYNEQFF.

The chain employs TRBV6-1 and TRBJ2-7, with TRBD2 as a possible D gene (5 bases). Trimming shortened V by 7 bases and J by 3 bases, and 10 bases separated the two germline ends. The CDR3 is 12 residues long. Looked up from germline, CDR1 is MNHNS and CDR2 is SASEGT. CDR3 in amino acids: CASTRTGYEQYF. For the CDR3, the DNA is TGTGCCAGCACCAGGACTGGCTACGAGCAGTACTTC.

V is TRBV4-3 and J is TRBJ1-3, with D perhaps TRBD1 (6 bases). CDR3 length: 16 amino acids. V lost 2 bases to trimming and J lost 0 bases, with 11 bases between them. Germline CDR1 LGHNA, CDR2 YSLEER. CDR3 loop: CASSQKGGNSGNTIYF. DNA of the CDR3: TGCGCCAGCAGCCAAAAGGGGGGGAACTCTGGAAACACCATATATTTT.

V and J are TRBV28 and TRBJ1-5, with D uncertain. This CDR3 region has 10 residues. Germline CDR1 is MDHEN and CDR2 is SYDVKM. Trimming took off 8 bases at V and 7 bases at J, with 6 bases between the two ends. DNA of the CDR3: TGTGCCAGCGGTTGGCAGCCCCAGCATTTT. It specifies CASGWQPQHF.

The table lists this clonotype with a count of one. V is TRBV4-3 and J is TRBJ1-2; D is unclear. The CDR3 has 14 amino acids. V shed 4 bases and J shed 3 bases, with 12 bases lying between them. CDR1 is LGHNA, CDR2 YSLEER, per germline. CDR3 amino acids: CASSPEGNYYGYTF. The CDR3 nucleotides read TGCGCCAGCAGCCCAGAGGGTAACTACTATGGCTACACCTTC.

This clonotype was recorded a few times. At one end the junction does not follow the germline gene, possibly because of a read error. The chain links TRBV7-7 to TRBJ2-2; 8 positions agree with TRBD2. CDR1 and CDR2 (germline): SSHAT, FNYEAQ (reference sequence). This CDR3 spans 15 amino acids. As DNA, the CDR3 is TGTGCTAGCAGCTTGAGCGGGGGTTCGGCCGGGGAGCTGTTTTTT. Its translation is CASSLSGGSAGELFF.

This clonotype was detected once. CDR3: CASSPRIAGARTDTQYF. The CDR3 nucleotides are TGTGCCAGCAGCCCAAGAATAGCGGGGGCACGCACAGATACGCAGTATTTT. This chain connects TRBV7-2 to TRBJ2-3, with TRBD2 matching over 9 bases. Germline V gene sequence: CDR1 SGHTA, CDR2 FQGNSA. This CDR3 spans 17 amino acids. V lost 5 bases, J lost 1 base, and 10 bases stayed unmatched.

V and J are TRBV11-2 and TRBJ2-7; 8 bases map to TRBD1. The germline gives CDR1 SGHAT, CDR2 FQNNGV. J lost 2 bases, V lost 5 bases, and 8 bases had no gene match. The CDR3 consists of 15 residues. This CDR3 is CASSGGQDETYEQYF. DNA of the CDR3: TGTGCCAGCAGCGGGGGACAGGATGAGACCTACGAGCAGTACTTC.

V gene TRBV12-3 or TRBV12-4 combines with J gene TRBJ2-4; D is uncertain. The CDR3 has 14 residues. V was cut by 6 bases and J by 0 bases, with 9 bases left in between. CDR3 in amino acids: CASRFSLAKNIQYF. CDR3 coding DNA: TGTGCCAGCAGATTCAGTCTAGCCAAAAACATTCAGTACTTC.

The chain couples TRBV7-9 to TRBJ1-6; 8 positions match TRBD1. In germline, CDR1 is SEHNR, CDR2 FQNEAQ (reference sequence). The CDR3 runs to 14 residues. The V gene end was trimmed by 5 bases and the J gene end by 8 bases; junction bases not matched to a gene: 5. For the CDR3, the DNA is TGTGCCAGCAGCATAGAGGACAGGGATTCACCCCTCCACTTT. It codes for CASSIEDRDSPLHF.

CDR3 nucleotide sequence: TGTGCCAGCAGCGTAGCTTCGGACAACTATGGCTACACCTTC. Translated: CASSVASDNYGYTF. This chain joins TRBV9 and TRBJ1-2; no firm D call. Per germline, CDR1 SGDLS and CDR2 YYNGEE. V was clipped by 0 bases and J by 2 bases, with 8 bases between them. The CDR3 consists of 14 residues.

In DNA form, the CDR3 reads TGTGCCACCAGTGATTTGGAGGGTAACTATGGCTACACCTTC. Translation: CATSDLEGNYGYTF. The J gene is TRBJ1-2, the V gene TRBV24-1, with D uncertain. Germline V gene sequence: CDR1 KGHDR, CDR2 SFDVKD. The CDR3 contains 14 residues. V lost 0 bases, J lost 1 base, and 5 bases lay in between.

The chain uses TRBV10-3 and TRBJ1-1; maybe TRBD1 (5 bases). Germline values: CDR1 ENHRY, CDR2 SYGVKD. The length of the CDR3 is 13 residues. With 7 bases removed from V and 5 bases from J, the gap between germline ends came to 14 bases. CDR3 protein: CAITKGRVTEAFF. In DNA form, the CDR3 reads TGTGCCATCACTAAGGGCAGGGTTACTGAAGCTTTCTTT.

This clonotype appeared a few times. The CDR3 coding sequence is TGTGCCAGCAGTTACCGCACAGGGGGAACCGGGGAGCTGTTTTTT. Translation gives CASSYRTGGTGELFF. The V gene is TRBV6-5, the J gene TRBJ2-2, with TRBD1 matching over 8 bases. V shed 2 bases and J 5 bases; nucleotides not matched to a gene: 4. This CDR3 is 15 amino acids long. Germline V CDR1 and CDR2: MNHEY, SVGAGI.

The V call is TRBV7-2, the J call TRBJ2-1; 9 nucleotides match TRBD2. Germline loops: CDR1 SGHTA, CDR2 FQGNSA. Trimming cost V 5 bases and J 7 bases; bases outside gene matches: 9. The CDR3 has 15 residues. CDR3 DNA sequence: TGTGCCAGCAGCCGTACTAGCGGGTTAATGAATGAGCAGTTCTTC. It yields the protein CASSRTSGLMNEQFF. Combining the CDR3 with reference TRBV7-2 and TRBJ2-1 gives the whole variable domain GAGVSQSPSNKVTEKGKDVELRCDPISGHTALYWYRQSLGQGLEFLIYFQGNSAPDKSGLPSDRFSAERTGGSVSTLTIQRTQQEDSAVYLCASSRTSGLMNEQFFGPGTRLTVL.